This T cell receptor (beta chain) was captured by sequencing in a study of radiotherapy plus CTLA-4 blockade in lung cancer. Across the study: Objective responses were seen in about a sixth of patients, disease control in around 30%. Study-wide results and caveats: Tumor-derived TCR clones expanded in blood after radiotherapy plus ipilimumab. How blood T cell clones changed early, along with interferon-beta, reportedly forecast response best.

Profiling relied on immunoSEQ multiplex PCR, and the TCRdb table lists in-frame clones only, not all of them. The sample lists 81,000 or so clones; 70% to 85% were seen once. As for this clone: Its antigen is undetermined.

Per the germline V gene, CDR1 is SNHLY and CDR2 is FYNNEI. This CDR3 contains 13 residues. Trimming removed 8 bases from V and 7 bases from J, with 15 bases in between. Receiving focal radiation plus CTLA-4 blockade with ipilimumab were patients who had chemo-refractory metastatic non-small-cell lung cancer. This receptor was taken from a human donor with non-small cell lung cancer who had stable disease on radiotherapy plus ipilimumab. This chain joins TRBV2 and TRBJ2-1; D may correspond to TRBD1 or TRBD2 (5 bases each). The material sequenced was peripheral blood, taken from a patient treated with radiotherapy plus ipilimumab. CDR3 nucleotides: TGTGCCAGCGGGGGTTTTAGGAGGAATGAGCAGTTCTTC. Amino acid sequence: CASGGFRRNEQFF.